This TCR beta chain was captured by sequencing in a study of post-analysis software for immune sequencing data. In the study overall: In terms of disease course, relapsing-remitting, secondary progressive and progressive-relapsing multiple sclerosis were included.

This clonotype was observed at least ten times. What it recognizes is unknown. CDR3 length: 15 residues. With 8 bases removed from V and 0 bases from J, the gap between germline ends came to 14 bases. Included in the TCR beta cDNA libraries were unique molecular identifiers. Via MiXCR, TCRdb re-called the PCR reads, giving one row per CDR3 protein. The top ten clones hold around 8% of a sample with around 400,000 distinct CDR3 sequences, 30% to 45% of them seen once. Study observations and caveats: Roughly 5 TRBV segments, including TRBV5-6, TRBV5-1 and TRBV20-1, were more frequent in patients than controls.

The receptor was derived from a girl aged 2 to 10 with multiple sclerosis. Sequenced input: blood. The J gene is TRBJ1-5, the V gene TRBV12-3 or TRBV12-4; D is unclear. The CDR3 DNA reads TGTGCCAGCCGTATGGTCGGTAATAGCAATCAGCCCCAGCATTTT. It yields the protein CASRMVGNSNQPQHF.